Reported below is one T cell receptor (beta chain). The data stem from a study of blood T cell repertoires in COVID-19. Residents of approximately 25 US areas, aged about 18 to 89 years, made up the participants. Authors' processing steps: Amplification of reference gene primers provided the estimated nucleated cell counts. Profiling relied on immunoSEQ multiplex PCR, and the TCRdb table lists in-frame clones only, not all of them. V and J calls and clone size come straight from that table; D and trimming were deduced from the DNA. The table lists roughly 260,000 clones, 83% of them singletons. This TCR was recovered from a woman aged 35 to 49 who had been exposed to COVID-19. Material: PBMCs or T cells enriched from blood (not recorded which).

In DNA form, the CDR3 reads TGTGCCAGCAGCCCGGGGGGGGGCGCTGGCCACACTGAAGCTTTCTTT. The encoded protein is CASSPGGGAGHTEAFF. V is TRBV11-3 and J is TRBJ1-1; D may be TRBD1 (6 bases). This CDR3 comprises 16 residues. V was cut by 5 bases and J by 3 bases, with 19 bases left in between. The germline gives CDR1 SGHNT, CDR2 YENEEA.